Each of the 14 T cell receptor beta chains below was sequenced from the same sample in a study of neoadjuvant anti-PD-1 for oral cavity cancer. The assay was immunoSEQ multiplex PCR, and TCRdb's table has in-frame clones only and misses some. The table shows around 13,000 clones, with under 80% occurring only once. Time point indicated: after neoadjuvant nivolumab, at surgical resection. Specimen: PBMCs, collected after nivolumab (anti-PD-1) treatment. The receptors were sampled from a person between 40 and 85 years old with oral cavity squamous cell carcinoma.

This clone was observed a few times. The chain recombines TRBV12-2 with TRBJ2-1; the table gives TRBD2 as D, unverified against the DNA. TRBV12-2 is recorded as a pseudogene. This CDR3 contains 17 residues. For the CDR3, the DNA is TGTGCAAGTCGCTTAGAGGTAGTAGCGGGATTTGGGAATGAGCAGTTCTTC. Its protein is CASRLEVVAGFGNEQFF.

The chain has TRBV4-1 and TRBJ2-1; 7 nucleotides agree with TRBD2. Per the germline V gene, CDR1 is MGHRA and CDR2 is YSYEKL. V was pared by 3 bases and J by 4 bases, with 6 bases of the junction left unmatched. The CDR3 spans 15 residues. CDR3 in amino acids: CASSQLGLRYNEQFF. In nucleotides, the CDR3 is TGCGCCAGCAGCCAGCTGGGACTAAGATACAATGAGCAGTTCTTC.

The rearrangement joins TRBV6-1 to TRBJ2-1; 7 positions agree with TRBD1. Germline values: CDR1 MNHNS, CDR2 SASEGT. The CDR3 is 14 amino acids. V was clipped by 3 bases and J by 4 bases; unmatched bases: 3. CDR3 bases: TGTGCCAGCAGTGACCGACAGGGTTACAATGAGCAGTTCTTC. Its translation: CASSDRQGYNEQFF.

This rearrangement joins TRBV30 to TRBJ2-5, with a weak D call TRBD2 (6 bases). CDR3 length equals 11 residues. Germline V CDR1 and CDR2: GTSNPN, SVGIG (reference sequence). Trimming stripped 1 base from V and 9 bases from J, with 9 bases between. The CDR3 here is CAWSGEAAQYF. CDR3 coding DNA: TGTGCCTGGAGTGGGGAGGCGGCCCAGTACTTC.

The chain joins TRBV7-2 to TRBJ1-3; TRBD1 is a possible D gene (5 bases). The V end was cut by 1 base, the J end by 3 bases, with 10 bases between. Germline V gene data show CDR1 as SGHTA and CDR2 as FQGNSA. The CDR3 runs 15 residues. CDR3 sequence reads: CASSLVGGGGNTIYF. CDR3 sequence (DNA): TGTGCCAGCAGCTTAGTGGGGGGTGGTGGAAACACCATATATTTT.

The chain uses TRBV19 and TRBJ1-1; D ambiguous. Germline V gives CDR1 LNHDA, CDR2 SQIVND (reference sequence). V dropped 5 bases and J dropped 4 bases, with 8 bases sitting between them. This CDR3 is 12 amino acids long. CDR3 sequence: CASSWSSTEAFF. CDR3 nucleotide sequence: TGTGCCAGTAGTTGGTCCAGCACTGAAGCTTTCTTT.

In this sample, this clone turned up a few times. This sequence joins TRBV4-1 and TRBJ2-7, with 7 positions matching TRBD1. The germline V gene has CDR1 MGHRA and CDR2 YSYEKL. The CDR3 length is 13 residues. V lost 4 bases and J lost 3; bases outside the gene matches: 3. CDR3 loop: CASSLGGLYEQYF. CDR3 nucleotide sequence: TGCGCCAGCAGCCTAGGGGGCCTCTACGAGCAGTACTTC.

The rearrangement joins TRBV4-1 to TRBJ2-1; D unresolved. The CDR3 has 16 residues. V was trimmed by 1 base and J by 7 bases, leaving 17 bases between them. Germline values: CDR1 MGHRA, CDR2 YSYEKL. The CDR3 sequence: CASSQADLASENEQFF. The DNA for the CDR3 is TGCGCCAGCAGCCAAGCGGACCTCGCTTCGGAAAATGAGCAGTTCTTC.

The chain employs TRBV5-1 and TRBJ1-3, with 7 bases aligning to TRBD1. Germline CDR1 and CDR2: SGHRS and YFSETQ. The CDR3 runs to 16 residues. V shed 0 bases and J 2 bases; nucleotides not matched to a gene: 5. CDR3 region: CASSLGQGAPGNTIYF. The CDR3 nucleotides are TGCGCCAGCAGCTTGGGACAGGGAGCGCCTGGAAACACCATATATTTT.

The rearrangement uses TRBV7-8 and TRBJ2-7; 10 bases fit TRBD2. The CDR3 has 17 residues. Germline V gene sequence: CDR1 SGHVS, CDR2 FQNEAQ. V lost 5 bases to trimming and J lost 7 bases; unmatched junction nucleotides: 17. CDR3 residues: CASSLIFGGSGRREQYF. Here the CDR3 DNA reads TGTGCCAGCAGCCTCATTTTCGGGGGTAGCGGGAGGCGTGAGCAGTACTTC.

The CDR3 is CARSFRPTPTEAFF. The CDR3 bases are TGTGCCAGAAGCTTTCGACCCACTCCCACTGAAGCTTTCTTT. The chain joins TRBV5-3 to TRBJ1-1; the D is unclear. TRBV5-3 is labeled an ORF, and its function is uncertain. Trimming pared 2 bases from V and 4 bases from J, leaving 12 bases between. The CDR3 sequence is 14 residues long.

This clone was seen a few times. This chain links TRBV10-1 with TRBJ1-1; D is ambiguous. Germline V lookup: CDR1 WNHNN, CDR2 SYGVQD (reference sequence). The CDR3 runs to 17 residues. V was cut by 3 bases and J by 0 bases, with 17 bases left in between. The chain's CDR3 is CASSDSRPGRMNTEAFF. The CDR3 DNA is TGCGCCAGCAGTGATTCCCGGCCGGGCAGAATGAACACTGAAGCTTTCTTT.

CDR3 DNA sequence: TGCGCCAGCAGTGACGGGACAGGAATACGTGTGGACGAGCAGTACTTC. As protein: CASSDGTGIRVDEQYF. The gene calls are TRBV10-2 and TRBJ2-7; 8 bases are shared with TRBD1. The CDR3 is 16 amino acids. V lost 3 bases to trimming and J lost 5 bases; unmatched junction nucleotides: 12. The germline V gene encodes CDR1 WSHSY and CDR2 SAAADI.

The J gene is TRBJ1-6, the V gene TRBV27; 10 bases fit TRBD1. CDR3 length: 16 residues. Trimming took 8 bases from V and 0 from J; bases not matched to a gene: 4. The germline V gene has CDR1 MNHEY and CDR2 SMNVEV (reference sequence). Here the CDR3 DNA reads TGTGCCAGCGCCAGGACAGGGGGCTCCTATAATTCACCCCTCCACTTT. This sequence encodes CASARTGGSYNSPLHF.